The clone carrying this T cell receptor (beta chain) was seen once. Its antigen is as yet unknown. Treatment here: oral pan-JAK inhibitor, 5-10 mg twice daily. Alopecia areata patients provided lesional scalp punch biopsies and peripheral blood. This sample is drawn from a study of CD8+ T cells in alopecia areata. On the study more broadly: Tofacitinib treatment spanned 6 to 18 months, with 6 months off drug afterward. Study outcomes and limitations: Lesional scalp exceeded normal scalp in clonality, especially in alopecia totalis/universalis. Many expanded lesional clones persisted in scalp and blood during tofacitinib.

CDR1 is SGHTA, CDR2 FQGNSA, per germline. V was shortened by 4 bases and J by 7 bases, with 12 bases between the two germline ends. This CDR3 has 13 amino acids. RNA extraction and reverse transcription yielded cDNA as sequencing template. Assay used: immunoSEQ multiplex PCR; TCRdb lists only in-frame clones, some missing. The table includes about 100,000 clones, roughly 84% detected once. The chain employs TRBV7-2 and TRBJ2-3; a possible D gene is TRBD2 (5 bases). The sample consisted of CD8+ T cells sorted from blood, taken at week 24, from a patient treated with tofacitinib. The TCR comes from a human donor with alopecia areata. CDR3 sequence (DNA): TGTGCCAGCAGCTCGACGGACTCCCATACGCAGTATTTT. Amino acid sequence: CASSSTDSHTQYF. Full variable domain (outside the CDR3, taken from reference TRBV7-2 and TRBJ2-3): GAGVSQSPSNKVTEKGKDVELRCDPISGHTALYWYRQSLGQGLEFLIYFQGNSAPDKSGLPSDRFSAERTGGSVSTLTIQRTQQEDSAVYLCASSSTDSHTQYFGPGTRLTVL.